Presented here are 9 T cell receptor beta chains from one specimen sequenced in a study of cytomegalovirus exposure and HLA in healthy donors. Primers for the PCR totalled 60 Vbeta and 13 Jbeta. The method was immunoSEQ multiplex PCR; TCRdb's version includes in-frame clones alone and lacks a portion of them. Altogether 100,000 to 140,000 clones are present, around 76% being singletons, with the ten largest covering roughly 3%. Material: PBMCs. These receptors originate from a young man in good health and CMV-seropositive.

This clone was seen only a few times. The V and J genes are TRBV14 and TRBJ2-5; 12 bases align to TRBD2. Germline CDR1 and CDR2: SGHDN and FVKESK. The CDR3 has 17 residues. V lost 1 base and J lost 3; bases outside the gene matches: 6. CDR3 sequence reads: CASSQGLAGGPKETQYF. The CDR3 DNA is TGTGCCAGCAGCCAAGGGCTAGCGGGGGGGCCTAAAGAGACCCAGTACTTC.

CDR3 loop: CASSTGAAEAFF. The CDR3 DNA reads TGCGCCAGCAGCACAGGGGCGGCTGAAGCTTTCTTT. This chain connects TRBV10-2 to TRBJ1-1, with 7 bases matching TRBD1. Germline lookup yields CDR1 WSHSY and CDR2 SAAADI. The V segment lost 6 bases and the J segment 6 bases; nucleotides outside the gene matches: 4. This CDR3 contains 12 residues.

V usage is TRBV18 and J usage is TRBJ2-1; possible D gene TRBD2, 5 bases. The V gene lost 4 bases and the J gene lost 0 bases, with 7 bases spanning the gap. CDR3 size: 14 residues. Germline V CDR1 and CDR2: KGHSH, LQKENI. The chain's CDR3 is CASSLASSYNEQFF. In nucleotides, the CDR3 is TGTGCCAGCTCACTAGCGTCCTCCTACAATGAGCAGTTCTTC. The variable domain in full, with the rest retrieved from reference TRBV18 and TRBJ2-1, is NAGVMQNPRHLVRRRGQEARLRCSPMKGHSHVYWYRQLPEEGLKFMVYLQKENIIDESGMPKERFSAEFPKEGPSILRIQQVVRGDSAAYFCASSLASSYNEQFFGPGTRLTVL.

The chain employs TRBV7-9 and TRBJ1-3; unclear D gene. Germline V gives CDR1 SEHNR, CDR2 FQNEAQ (reference sequence). The CDR3 is 15 amino acids. The V end lost 6 bases, the J end lost 0 bases, and 12 bases lay between the germline ends. In nucleotides, the CDR3 is TGTGCCAGCAGAAGGGAGGTTTTCTCTGGAAACACCATATATTTT. Translating it yields CASRREVFSGNTIYF.

The V and J genes are TRBV19 and TRBJ1-1; D is unresolved. Per germline, CDR1 LNHDA and CDR2 SQIVND (reference sequence). This CDR3 is built from 13 residues. Trimming removed 5 bases at V and 0 bases at J, with 7 bases between. The CDR3 loop is CASSDSMNTEAFF. Here the CDR3 DNA reads TGTGCCAGTAGTGACTCCATGAACACTGAAGCTTTCTTT.

The V call is TRBV18, the J call TRBJ1-1; D may be TRBD1 (6 bases). V lost 3 bases and J 6 bases, leaving 17 bases between the germline ends. Germline CDR1 is KGHSH and CDR2 is LQKENI. The CDR3 contains 15 residues. In DNA, the CDR3 is TGTGCCAGCTCACCTAGCGGGGGCACGGGCCCTGAAGCTTTCTTT. This sequence encodes CASSPSGGTGPEAFF.

The rearrangement uses TRBV2 and TRBJ1-2, with D possibly matching TRBD1 (5 bases). The CDR3 has 16 amino acids. V lost 0 bases and J lost 5, with 16 bases in between. Per the germline V gene, CDR1 is SNHLY and CDR2 is FYNNEI. Here the CDR3 reads CASSEARGETTYGYTF. The CDR3 DNA reads as TGTGCCAGCAGTGAAGCGCGGGGGGAGACCACGTATGGCTACACCTTC.

The chain has TRBV5-1 and TRBJ2-1, with 9 bases identical to TRBD2. The ends lost 2 bases at V and 7 bases at J; junction bases unmatched: 10. This CDR3 has 16 residues. The V gene's germline CDR1 is SGHRS and CDR2 YFSETQ. The CDR3 reads CASSLMAGGDLNEQFF. CDR3 sequence (DNA): TGCGCCAGCAGCTTAATGGCGGGGGGGGACCTGAATGAGCAGTTCTTC. The full variable domain, in which reference TRBV5-1 and TRBJ2-1 provide the parts outside the CDR3, is KAGVTQTPRYLIKTRGQQVTLSCSPISGHRSVSWYQQTPGQGLQFLFEYFSETQRNKGNFPGRFSGRQFSNSRSEMNVSTLELGDSALYLCASSLMAGGDLNEQFFGPGTRLTVL.

The V gene is TRBV5-1, the J gene TRBJ1-2, with D possibly being TRBD1 (6 bases). The CDR3 totals 15 residues. The V and J ends lost 4 bases and 4 bases respectively, with 17 bases between them. In germline, CDR1 is SGHRS, CDR2 YFSETQ. The CDR3 protein is CASSAGPGHSYGYTF. The DNA of the CDR3 is TGCGCCAGCAGCGCTGGCCCGGGACACAGCTATGGCTACACCTTC.